This T cell receptor beta chain was obtained from a study of brain T cells in children with intractable seizures. Deletions cut 0 bases from V and 0 bases from J, with 6 bases between. This CDR3 is built from 15 residues. From germline, CDR1 is GTSNPN and CDR2 SVGIG (reference sequence). This table comes from immunoSEQ multiplex PCR, and its TCRdb copy is limited to in-frame clones, with some not included. The table lists about 320,000 clones, over 90% of them singletons, with around 5% in the top ten. Regarding time point: blood from clinic visit 5 months post-surgery; TSC patient then seizure free.

The origin of this receptor is a boy younger than two with tuberous sclerosis and intractable seizures. Sequenced here: peripheral blood, sampled 4 to 5 months after surgery. V is TRBV30 and J is TRBJ1-6; maybe TRBD1 (5 bases). DNA for the CDR3: TGTGCCTGGAGTGTAAGGGGCTCCTATAATTCACCCCTCCACTTT. Residues: CAWSVRGSYNSPLHF.